A single sample is the source of the 21 T cell receptor beta chains below, sequenced in a study of glioma-infiltrating T cells. Using RNA template, CDR3s of TCR alpha and beta were amplified with iRepertoire arm-PCR. TCRdb re-called the multiplex PCR reads through MiXCR, storing one row per CDR3 protein. The sample carries more than 90,000 distinct CDR3 sequences, approximately 39% recorded once. Sequenced sample: glioma tissue, nonneoplastic brain tissue, or PBMCs (not recorded which). These receptors were taken from a human donor with low-grade glioma or glioblastoma, undergoing nonglioma brain surgery, or in good health (not recorded which).

This sequence joins TRBV6-2 or TRBV6-3 and TRBJ2-2; 7 bases match TRBD1. V lost 6 bases to trimming and J lost 8 bases; unmatched junction nucleotides: 12. The CDR3 loop spans 15 amino acids. Germline lookup yields CDR1 MNHEY and CDR2 SVGEGT. The CDR3, as DNA: TGTGCCAGCAGGGTTGACAGGGCAAACATTGGGGAGCTGTTTTTT. Residues: CASRVDRANIGELFF.

This clonotype has ten or more counts. The genes are TRBV25-1 and TRBJ2-1; D not certain. In germline, CDR1 is MGHDK, CDR2 SYGVNS. Between the trimmed V and J ends, which lost 3 bases and 3 bases, there was a span of 9 bases. This CDR3 is 14 amino acids long. In DNA, the CDR3 is TGTGCCAGCAGTGAGGCGGAAGGCTACAATGAGCAGTTCTTC. This translates into CASSEAEGYNEQFF.

This clonotype was picked up a small number of times. This chain links TRBV4-1 with TRBJ1-5, with a weak D call TRBD1 (6 bases). CDR3 length equals 14 residues. Trimming pared 0 bases from V and 10 bases from J, leaving 13 bases between. Germline V gives CDR1 MGHRA, CDR2 YSYEKL. The chain's CDR3 is CASSQDLGARPQHF. The CDR3 DNA is TGCGCCAGCAGCCAAGATTTGGGGGCAAGACCCCAGCATTTT.

Ten or more counts support this clonotype. J is TRBJ2-5 and V is TRBV20-1, with 7 bases fitting TRBD2. CDR1 is DFQATT and CDR2 is SNEGSKA in the germline V gene (reference sequence). V gave up 0 bases and J gave up 5 bases; unmatched junction bases: 6. The CDR3 length is 14 residues. The CDR3 DNA follows: TGCAGTGCTAGAGATACGATAGCGGGTGAGACCCAGTACTTC. Protein sequence: CSARDTIAGETQYF.

Notes on this clonotype: This may be a read error, as it is one base from a much larger clone. The chain employs TRBV3-1 and TRBJ1-5; D gene uncertain. Trimming shortened V by 4 bases and J by 3 bases, and 13 bases separated the two germline ends. CDR3 size: 15 residues. Per germline, CDR1 LGHDT and CDR2 YNNKEL (reference sequence). CDR3 bases: TGTGCCAGCAGCCCCCAGTATGGGGACAATCAGCCCCAGCATTTT. Residues: CASSPQYGDNQPQHF.

This clonotype showed up many times. This sequence joins TRBV6-1 and TRBJ2-1; possibly TRBD1 for D (6 bases). Looked up from germline, CDR1 is MNHNS and CDR2 is SASEGT. This CDR3 contains 15 residues. Trimming stripped 0 bases from V and 6 bases from J, with 12 bases between. The CDR3 bases are TGTGCCAGCAGTGAAGCGGGGGCCTCAGGCAATGAGCAGTTCTTC. Translating it yields CASSEAGASGNEQFF.

This clonotype was seen many times. This chain uses TRBV4-1 with TRBJ2-1; 7 nucleotides match TRBD2. This CDR3 comprises 14 residues. J was trimmed by 5 bases and V by 10 bases; bases with no gene match: 11. Per the germline V gene, CDR1 is MGHRA and CDR2 is YSYEKL. The CDR3 spells CAIKSGGGNNEQFF. CDR3 DNA sequence: TGCGCCATCAAAAGTGGGGGGGGAAACAATGAGCAGTTCTTC.

This clonotype was found many times. This chain connects TRBV6-1 to TRBJ2-3; D is possibly TRBD1 (6 bases). The length of the CDR3 is 13 residues. CDR1 is MNHNS, CDR2 SASEGT, per germline. Trimming pared 2 bases from V and 14 bases from J, leaving 17 bases between. CDR3 residues: CASSESQTGVRYF. The CDR3 DNA reads as TGTGCCAGCAGTGAAAGTCAGACAGGAGTTAGGTATTTT.

This clonotype came up many times. The rearrangement uses TRBV12-3 or TRBV12-4 and TRBJ1-4; the match to TRBD1 covers 7 bases. The V segment lost 4 bases and the J segment 13 bases; nucleotides outside the gene matches: 9. The CDR3 is made up of 13 amino acids. The DNA for the CDR3 is TGTGCCAGCAGTTGGGAGGGGGCTGGCGGACTGTTTTTT. It translates to CASSWEGAGGLFF.

In this sample, this clonotype turned up many times. The chain carries TRBV9 and TRBJ2-7, with D perhaps matching TRBD1 (5 bases). This CDR3 is 14 amino acids long. V was shortened by 3 bases and J by 2 bases, with 12 bases between the two germline ends. Germline V gene sequence: CDR1 SGDLS, CDR2 YYNGEE. This CDR3 reads CASSAPGSPYEQYF. CDR3 sequence (DNA): TGTGCCAGCAGCGCCCCAGGGTCACCCTACGAGCAGTACTTC.

As regards this clonotype: A read error is possible here, since a much larger clone lies one base away. The chain joins TRBV18 to TRBJ2-5, with TRBD2 matching over 9 bases. The germline gives CDR1 KGHSH, CDR2 LQKENI. After removal of 2 bases from V and 3 bases from J, the junction contained 4 bases not matched to a gene. CDR3 length: 15 residues. The CDR3 region is CASSPIGGREETQYF. CDR3 DNA: TGTGCCAGCTCACCAATAGGCGGGAGGGAAGAGACCCAGTACTTC.

Turning to this clonotype: With a much larger clone just one base away, this may be a read error. The chain carries TRBV6-2 or TRBV6-3 and TRBJ2-3; 7 bases align to TRBD2. The CDR3 is 12 residues long. The germline gives CDR1 MNHEY, CDR2 SVGEGT. CDR3 sequence reads: CGAAGSTDTQCF. In nucleotides, the CDR3 is TGTGGTGCAGCGGGAAGCACAGATACGCAGTGTTTT.

This clonotype was picked up many times. The chain joins TRBV2 to TRBJ1-2, with 7 bases that match TRBD1. The germline V gene has CDR1 SNHLY and CDR2 FYNNEI. The CDR3 contains 14 residues. Trimming cost V 0 bases and J 8 bases; bases outside gene matches: 6. CDR3 bases: TGTGCCAGCAGTGAAGCCCGACAGGGTGCGGGCTACACCTTC. It encodes CASSEARQGAGYTF.

The V and J genes are TRBV6-2 or TRBV6-3 and TRBJ2-2, with D tentatively TRBD1 (6 bases). Germline lookup yields CDR1 MNHEY and CDR2 SVGEGT. This CDR3 contains 13 residues. The V end lost 5 bases, the J end lost 7 bases, and 11 bases lay between the germline ends. CDR3 coding DNA: TGTGCCAGCAGTGACAGGTTGAGCGGGGAGCTGTTTTTT. Translation: CASSDRLSGELFF.

This clonotype has ten or more counts. The chain combines TRBV20-1 with TRBJ1-1, with D perhaps matching TRBD1 (6 bases). CDR1 is DFQATT and CDR2 is SNEGSKA in the germline V gene (reference sequence). CDR3 length equals 14 residues. The V end was cut by 6 bases, the J end by 3 bases, with 17 bases between. CDR3 sequence (DNA): TGCAGTGCCAGTCGCCTCGGGGGCTACACTGAAGCTTTCTTT. Translation: CSASRLGGYTEAFF.

In this sample, this clonotype turned up many times. The CDR3 DNA is TGTGCCAGCAGCGTAATGGCGGGGACATCTCAGAATGAGCAGTTCTTC. Amino acids: CASSVMAGTSQNEQFF. The chain carries TRBV9 and TRBJ2-1; D may be TRBD1 or TRBD2 (6 bases each). V was clipped by 1 base and J by 7 bases, with 18 bases between them. The CDR3 is 16 amino acids. CDR1 is SGDLS and CDR2 is YYNGEE in the germline V gene.

This clonotype was seen many times. This chain connects TRBV7-9 to TRBJ2-7; D might be TRBD2 (6 bases). V lost 2 bases and J 0 bases, leaving 20 bases between the germline ends. This CDR3 spans 18 amino acids. Germline CDR1 SEHNR, CDR2 FQNEAQ (reference sequence). The CDR3 DNA follows: TGTGCCAGCAGCTTATCGAATAAGGCCAGCGGGTCCTCCTACGAGCAGTACTTC. Its translation is CASSLSNKASGSSYEQYF.

This chain connects TRBV27 to TRBJ2-5, with a possible D match to TRBD2 (6 bases). This CDR3 region has 13 residues. The V end was cut by 10 bases, the J end by 2 bases, with 14 bases between. CDR1 and CDR2 from the germline V gene are MNHEY and SMNVEV (reference sequence). The CDR3 region has the DNA TGTGCCATCCCAGACGGGGGACAAGAGACCCAGTACTTC. It encodes CAIPDGGQETQYF.

This clonotype was detected many times. The chain carries TRBV6-1 and TRBJ2-1, with D tentatively TRBD2 (5 bases). Per germline, CDR1 MNHNS and CDR2 SASEGT. The CDR3 sequence is 15 residues long. V was clipped by 4 bases and J by 1 base, with 11 bases between them. Written as DNA, the CDR3 is TGTGCCAGCAGTGCCCCGGGGAATTCCTACAATGAGCAGTTCTTC. It codes for CASSAPGNSYNEQFF.

The chain couples TRBV6-6 to TRBJ1-5; TRBD1 matches 7 bases. This CDR3 has 13 amino acids. Germline V gene sequence: CDR1 MNHNY, CDR2 SVGAGI (reference sequence). V lost 6 bases and J lost 7; bases outside the gene matches: 6. CDR3 DNA sequence: TGTGCCAGCAGGGGGACAGCAGCCCAGCCCCAGCATTTT. Residues: CASRGTAAQPQHF.

DNA of the CDR3: TGTGCTAGAGGCGGGACTAGCCAGCATGAGCAGTTCTTC. Encoded protein: CARGGTSQHEQFF. The V call is TRBV19, the J call TRBJ2-1, with 9 bases aligning to TRBD2. This CDR3 spans 13 amino acids. Per germline, CDR1 LNHDA and CDR2 SQIVND (reference sequence).